The 32 T cell receptor beta chains reported below all come from one sample, sequenced in a study of shared clonotypes between healthy human individuals. The table came from immunoSEQ multiplex PCR; TCRdb's copy has only in-frame clones and leaves some out. The table includes around 2,000,000 clones, about 93% detected once. Naive CD8 cells, CD45RO-negative and positively selected for CCR7, excluded terminally differentiated effector memory CD45RA+ cells. The sequenced sample was naive CD8+ T cells from PBMCs. The receptors derive from a man between 18 and 35 years old in good health. Some clones in this sample may be carry-over from other donors' samples.

Worth noting for this clone: The same CDR3 arises from other DNA sequences in this sample as well. This chain uses TRBV27 with TRBJ2-1, with 8 nucleotides matching TRBD1. CDR3 length: 15 amino acids. The V gene end was trimmed by 5 bases and the J gene end by 3 bases; junction bases not matched to a gene: 6. Germline V lookup: CDR1 MNHEY, CDR2 SMNVEV (reference sequence). The CDR3 DNA reads as TGTGCCAGCAGTCCCGGACAGGGCTACTACAATGAGCAGTTCTTC. Protein sequence: CASSPGQGYYNEQFF.

The V and J genes are TRBV28 and TRBJ2-3; D is unresolved. V lost 3 bases, J lost 6 bases, and 4 bases lay in between. Germline lookup yields CDR1 MDHEN and CDR2 SYDVKM. CDR3 length: 11 residues. CDR3 loop: CASSLWDTQYF. The CDR3 DNA is TGTGCCAGCAGTTTGTGGGATACGCAGTATTTT.

The chain combines TRBV9 with TRBJ2-1; no firm D call. CDR1 is SGDLS, CDR2 YYNGEE, per germline. The length of the CDR3 is 12 residues. The germline V and J ends were trimmed by 3 bases and 6 bases, with 7 bases remaining between them. CDR3 DNA sequence: TGTGCCAGCAGCGCTGATCGCAATGAGCAGTTCTTC. Translating gives CASSADRNEQFF.

V gene TRBV6-5 combines with J gene TRBJ2-3; perhaps TRBD2 as D (5 bases). The germline V and J ends were trimmed by 6 bases and 13 bases, with 23 bases remaining between them. Per germline, CDR1 MNHEY and CDR2 SVGAGI. This CDR3 is built from 14 residues. CDR3 region: CASSPAYRPGEKYF. The CDR3, as DNA: TGTGCCAGCAGCCCTGCTTATAGACCCGGGGAAAAGTATTTT.

This chain uses TRBV10-3 with TRBJ2-1; unclear D gene. Germline V gene sequence: CDR1 ENHRY, CDR2 SYGVKD. V lost 0 bases, J lost 10 bases, and 7 bases lay in between. The CDR3 runs 12 residues. The CDR3 reads CAISESKREQFF. CDR3 DNA: TGTGCCATCAGTGAGTCTAAGCGAGAGCAGTTCTTC.

This chain connects TRBV4-3 to TRBJ2-2, with 9 bases fitting TRBD2. The CDR3 covers 16 residues. Germline CDR1 LGHNA, CDR2 YSLEER. V shed 1 base, J shed 4 bases, and the junction held 4 bases outside the gene matches. The CDR3 protein is CASSQASREGTGELFF. Here the CDR3 DNA reads TGCGCCAGCAGCCAAGCTTCGCGGGAGGGCACCGGGGAGCTGTTTTTT.

V is TRBV6-1 and J is TRBJ1-2, with D possibly being TRBD1 (5 bases). The CDR3 loop spans 16 amino acids. V lost 0 bases, J lost 7 bases, and 18 bases lay in between. CDR1 is MNHNS, CDR2 SASEGT, per germline. The CDR3 DNA is TGTGCCAGCAGTGAAGCTCTCAGGGACCCATTGGGTGGCTACACCTTC. Encoded protein: CASSEALRDPLGGYTF.

V usage is TRBV29-1 and J usage is TRBJ2-5; D is ambiguous. V was clipped by 6 bases and J by 5 bases, with 22 bases between them. Germline CDR1 SQVTM, CDR2 ANQGSEA. CDR3 length equals 15 residues. The CDR3 DNA follows: TGCAGCGTACGTGCCTGGCCTCAGACCTCGGAGACCCAGTACTTC. Amino acids: CSVRAWPQTSETQYF.

This clone turned up a few times. V gene TRBV10-1 combines with J gene TRBJ2-7; weak D call: TRBD1 (6 bases). V was clipped by 6 bases and J by 0 bases, with 12 bases between them. The germline V gene encodes CDR1 WNHNN and CDR2 SYGVQD (reference sequence). The CDR3 is made up of 14 amino acids. This CDR3 reads CASRGTLDSYEQYF. The DNA for the CDR3 is TGCGCCAGCAGAGGGACACTGGACTCCTACGAGCAGTACTTC.

The chain joins TRBV5-1 to TRBJ1-1; weak D call: TRBD1 (5 bases). Germline V gene data show CDR1 as SGHRS and CDR2 as YFSETQ. Trimming left V 0 bases short and J 0 bases short, with 9 bases between. There are 15 residues in the CDR3. The CDR3 DNA follows: TGCGCCAGCAGCTTGGGACAGTCCATGAACACTGAAGCTTTCTTT. Encoded protein: CASSLGQSMNTEAFF.

To note about this clone: This sample also contains other DNA sequences that code for the same CDR3. The chain uses TRBV30 and TRBJ2-7, with D uncertain. The CDR3 consists of 11 residues. Germline CDR1 reads GTSNPN; CDR2 reads SVGIG (reference sequence). V was cut by 2 bases and J by 3 bases, with 5 bases left in between. CDR3 sequence (DNA): TGTGCCTGGAGTCCAGGCTACGAGCAGTACTTC. Amino acids: CAWSPGYEQYF.

The table lists this clone with a few counts. The chain recombines TRBV27 with TRBJ1-1; tentatively, D is TRBD1 (5 bases). The CDR3 contains 15 residues. Trimming took off 1 base at V and 0 bases at J, with 9 bases between the two ends. Germline CDR1 and CDR2: MNHEY and SMNVEV (reference sequence). As DNA, the CDR3 is TGTGCCAGCAGTTTATGGCTGGGGGTGAACACTGAAGCTTTCTTT. It is translated as CASSLWLGVNTEAFF.

The rearrangement joins TRBV9 to TRBJ2-1; 12 bases fit TRBD2. CDR3 length: 16 amino acids. CDR1 and CDR2 (germline): SGDLS, YYNGEE. The ends lost 3 bases at V and 8 bases at J; junction bases unmatched: 9. DNA for the CDR3: TGTGCCAGCAGCGGACGGACTAGCGGGACGGTCGATGAGCAGTTCTTC. Its protein product is CASSGRTSGTVDEQFF.

In nucleotides, the CDR3 is TGCGCCAGCAGCTATGAAACCGGGACAGGGCTTAGCACAGATACGCAGTATTTT. This gives the protein CASSYETGTGLSTDTQYF. The V call is TRBV5-1, the J call TRBJ2-3, with TRBD1 matching over 9 bases. V trimming: 3 bases; J trimming: 0 bases; junction bases outside the gene matches: 11. From germline, CDR1 is SGHRS and CDR2 YFSETQ. There are 18 residues in the CDR3.

The chain combines TRBV7-9 with TRBJ1-2; D call uncertain. V dropped 1 base and J dropped 0 bases, with 15 bases sitting between them. The CDR3 has 17 residues. From germline, CDR1 is SEHNR and CDR2 FQNEAQ (reference sequence). The CDR3 region is CASSLEATRQPNYGYTF. Written as DNA, the CDR3 is TGTGCCAGCAGCTTAGAGGCAACCCGACAACCTAACTATGGCTACACCTTC.

This chain links TRBV9 with TRBJ1-1; D might be TRBD1 (6 bases). The CDR3 covers 16 residues. V dropped 2 bases and J dropped 0 bases, with 14 bases sitting between them. The germline V gene has CDR1 SGDLS and CDR2 YYNGEE. The DNA for the CDR3 is TGTGCCAGCAGCGTTTTCAGGGGAGGAATGAACACTGAAGCTTTCTTT. It specifies CASSVFRGGMNTEAFF.

This clone was recorded once. CDR3 residues: CASSLETGQEHEQFF. The CDR3 DNA reads as TGTGCCAGCAGCTTAGAGACAGGCCAGGAGCATGAGCAGTTCTTC. The rearrangement links TRBV7-9 to TRBJ2-1, with D possibly TRBD1 on 6 matching bases. The V end was cut by 1 base, the J end by 8 bases, with 15 bases between. Germline V gene data show CDR1 as SEHNR and CDR2 as FQNEAQ (reference sequence). CDR3 length: 15 residues.

The rearrangement uses TRBV19 and TRBJ1-5; D is undetermined. Trimming took 5 bases from V and 4 from J, leaving 21 bases between them. This CDR3 is built from 17 residues. The germline V gene encodes CDR1 LNHDA and CDR2 SQIVND (reference sequence). The CDR3 loop reads CASSGWPVALINQPQHF. CDR3 DNA: TGTGCCAGTAGTGGGTGGCCGGTAGCCCTAATTAATCAGCCCCAGCATTTT.

The chain employs TRBV29-1 and TRBJ2-3, with D uncertain. In germline, CDR1 is SQVTM, CDR2 ANQGSEA. Deletions cut 3 bases from V and 2 bases from J, with 6 bases between. The CDR3 totals 12 residues. The CDR3 sequence: CSVDSSTDTQYF. The CDR3 DNA reads as TGCAGCGTTGACAGTTCCACAGATACGCAGTATTTT.

The chain joins TRBV28 to TRBJ1-5; D uncertain. There are 19 residues in the CDR3. Deletions cut 1 base from V and 0 bases from J, with 19 bases between. Germline-derived CDR1 and CDR2 are MDHEN and SYDVKM. In nucleotides, the CDR3 is TGTGCCAGCAGTTTATTCGAGACATGGGGAATCTATAGCAATCAGCCCCAGCATTTT. It yields the protein CASSLFETWGIYSNQPQHF.

This chain connects TRBV23-1 to TRBJ1-2; possibly TRBD1 for D (5 bases). TRBV23-1 is known as an ORF, though its function is uncertain. V lost 4 bases and J lost 2, with 14 bases in between. The CDR3 covers 15 residues. CDR3 sequence: CASSRQRTLNYGYTF. CDR3 bases: TGCGCCAGCAGTCGGCAAAGGACACTCAACTATGGCTACACCTTC.

This clone has just one count. The chain links TRBV11-2 to TRBJ2-7, with D possibly TRBD1 on 5 matching bases. The V and J ends lost 0 bases and 3 bases respectively, with 12 bases between them. The CDR3 is made up of 15 amino acids. CDR1 and CDR2 from the germline V gene are SGHAT and FQNNGV. The DNA for the CDR3 is TGTGCCAGCAGCTTAGATTTCCCAGGGAACTACGAGCAGTACTTC. It is translated as CASSLDFPGNYEQYF.

The chain links TRBV11-2 to TRBJ2-6; 9 bases align to TRBD2. Germline CDR1 SGHAT, CDR2 FQNNGV. Trimming at V came to 5 bases and at J to 1 base, leaving 12 bases not matched to a gene. The CDR3 is 19 residues long. The CDR3 DNA sequence: TGTGCCAGCAGCCGAGGAGCGGGAGGACCATCATCTGGGGCCAACGTCCTGACTTTC. It translates to CASSRGAGGPSSGANVLTF.

About this clone itself: Other DNA sequences from this sample encode an identical CDR3 as well. The chain joins TRBV11-2 to TRBJ1-1; no firm D call. The germline V and J ends were trimmed by 3 bases and 0 bases, with 5 bases remaining between them. The CDR3 totals 13 residues. In germline, CDR1 is SGHAT, CDR2 FQNNGV. CDR3 sequence (DNA): TGTGCCAGCAGCTTTGAATTGAACACTGAAGCTTTCTTT. It translates to CASSFELNTEAFF.

The chain joins TRBV7-2 to TRBJ2-1; tentatively, D is TRBD1 (5 bases). V was clipped by 2 bases and J by 7 bases, with 9 bases between them. CDR1 is SGHTA and CDR2 is FQGNSA in the germline V gene. The CDR3 runs 13 residues. The CDR3 DNA is TGTGCCAGCAGCTTAAGGGGTGAGAATGAGCAGTTCTTC. Translating gives CASSLRGENEQFF.

The gene calls are TRBV27 and TRBJ1-6, with D uncertain. V was shortened by 4 bases and J by 3 bases, with 10 bases between the two germline ends. The germline CDR1 and CDR2 sequences are MNHEY and SMNVEV (reference sequence). The CDR3 length is 15 residues. The CDR3 coding sequence is TGTGCCAGCAGTTCGACCGGGAACTATAATTCACCCCTCCACTTT. As protein: CASSSTGNYNSPLHF.

The chain carries TRBV4-1 and TRBJ2-1; 14 bases are a match to TRBD2. CDR1 is MGHRA, CDR2 YSYEKL, per germline. The CDR3 extends over 19 amino acids. V lost 6 bases to trimming and J lost 5 bases; unmatched junction nucleotides: 15. The CDR3 nucleotides are TGCGCCAGCAGGTACCACCCGGGACTAGCGGGAGTGGTAAACAATGAGCAGTTCTTC. It yields the protein CASRYHPGLAGVVNNEQFF.

CDR3 loop: CASSIDVAGYEQYF. CDR3 nucleotide sequence: TGTGCCAGTAGTATCGACGTAGCGGGTTACGAGCAGTACTTC. V and J are TRBV19 and TRBJ2-7; 7 bases are shared with TRBD2. V trimming: 3 bases; J trimming: 4 bases; junction bases outside the gene matches: 6. Germline CDR1 is LNHDA and CDR2 is SQIVND (reference sequence). The CDR3 length is 14 residues.

The chain links TRBV27 to TRBJ1-2, with 7 nucleotides matching TRBD1. The CDR3 has 14 residues. Per the germline V gene, CDR1 is MNHEY and CDR2 is SMNVEV (reference sequence). Unmatched junction bases numbered 8, after V lost 8 bases and J lost 2 bases. The CDR3 protein is CASPGEGANYGYTF. CDR3 bases: TGTGCCAGCCCCGGGGAGGGGGCCAACTATGGCTACACCTTC.

V and J are TRBV27 and TRBJ2-1; TRBD2 matches 7 bases. The CDR3 totals 13 residues. With V trimmed by 7 bases and J by 3 bases, 3 bases remained unmatched. Germline V lookup: CDR1 MNHEY, CDR2 SMNVEV (reference sequence). CDR3 in DNA: TGTGCCAGCATCCAGCGGGGCTACAATGAGCAGTTCTTC. Translation: CASIQRGYNEQFF.

The V call is TRBV9, the J call TRBJ2-1; 7 bases agree with TRBD2. The J segment lost 6 bases and the V segment lost 3 bases, leaving 15 bases of the junction unmatched. Germline V lookup: CDR1 SGDLS, CDR2 YYNGEE. The CDR3 spans 17 residues. The CDR3 reads CASSGGVWGGSGNEQFF. CDR3 sequence (DNA): TGTGCCAGCAGCGGAGGGGTGTGGGGCGGGAGCGGCAATGAGCAGTTCTTC.

The chain combines TRBV4-2 with TRBJ1-5, with TRBD1 matching 9 bases. Germline lookup yields CDR1 LGHNA and CDR2 YNFKEQ. The trim removed 1 base at V and 5 bases at J, leaving 15 bases unmatched. There are 19 residues in the CDR3. In DNA, the CDR3 is TGTGCCAGCAGCCAAGGAGAAAGCATACTGACAGGGGGGTATCAGCCCCAGCATTTT. This sequence encodes CASSQGESILTGGYQPQHF.